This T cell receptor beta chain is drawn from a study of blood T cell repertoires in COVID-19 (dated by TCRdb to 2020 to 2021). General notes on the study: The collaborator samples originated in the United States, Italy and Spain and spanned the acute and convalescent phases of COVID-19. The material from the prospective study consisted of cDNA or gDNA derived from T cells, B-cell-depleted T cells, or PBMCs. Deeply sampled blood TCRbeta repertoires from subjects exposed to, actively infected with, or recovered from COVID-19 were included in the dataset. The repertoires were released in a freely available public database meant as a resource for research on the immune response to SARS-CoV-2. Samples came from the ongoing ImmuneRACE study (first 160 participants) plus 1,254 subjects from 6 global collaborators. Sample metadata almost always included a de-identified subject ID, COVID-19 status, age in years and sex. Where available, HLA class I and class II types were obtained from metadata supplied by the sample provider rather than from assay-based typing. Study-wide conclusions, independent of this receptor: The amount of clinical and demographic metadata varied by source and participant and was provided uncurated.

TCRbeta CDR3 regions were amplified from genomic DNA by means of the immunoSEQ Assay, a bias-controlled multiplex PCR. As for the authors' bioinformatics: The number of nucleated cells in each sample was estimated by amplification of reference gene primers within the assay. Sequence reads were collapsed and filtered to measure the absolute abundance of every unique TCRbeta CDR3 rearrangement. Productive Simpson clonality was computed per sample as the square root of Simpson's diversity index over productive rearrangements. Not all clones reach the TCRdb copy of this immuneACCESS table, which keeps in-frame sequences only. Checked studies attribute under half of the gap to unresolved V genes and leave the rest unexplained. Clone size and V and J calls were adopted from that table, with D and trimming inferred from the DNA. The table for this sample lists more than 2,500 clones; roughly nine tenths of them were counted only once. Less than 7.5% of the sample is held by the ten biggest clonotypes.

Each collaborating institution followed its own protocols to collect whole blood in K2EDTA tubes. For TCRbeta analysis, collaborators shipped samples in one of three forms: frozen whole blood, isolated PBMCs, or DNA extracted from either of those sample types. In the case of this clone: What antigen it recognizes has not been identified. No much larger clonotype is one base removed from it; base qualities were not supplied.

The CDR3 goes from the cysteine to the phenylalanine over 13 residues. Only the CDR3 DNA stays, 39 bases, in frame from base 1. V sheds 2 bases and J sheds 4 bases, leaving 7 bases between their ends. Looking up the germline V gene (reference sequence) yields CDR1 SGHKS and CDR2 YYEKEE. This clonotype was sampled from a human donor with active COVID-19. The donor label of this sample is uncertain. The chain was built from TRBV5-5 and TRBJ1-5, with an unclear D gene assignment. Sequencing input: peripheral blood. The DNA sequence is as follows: TGTGCCAGCAGCTTCTCTATGAATCAGCCCCAGCATTTT. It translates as CASSFSMNQPQHF.